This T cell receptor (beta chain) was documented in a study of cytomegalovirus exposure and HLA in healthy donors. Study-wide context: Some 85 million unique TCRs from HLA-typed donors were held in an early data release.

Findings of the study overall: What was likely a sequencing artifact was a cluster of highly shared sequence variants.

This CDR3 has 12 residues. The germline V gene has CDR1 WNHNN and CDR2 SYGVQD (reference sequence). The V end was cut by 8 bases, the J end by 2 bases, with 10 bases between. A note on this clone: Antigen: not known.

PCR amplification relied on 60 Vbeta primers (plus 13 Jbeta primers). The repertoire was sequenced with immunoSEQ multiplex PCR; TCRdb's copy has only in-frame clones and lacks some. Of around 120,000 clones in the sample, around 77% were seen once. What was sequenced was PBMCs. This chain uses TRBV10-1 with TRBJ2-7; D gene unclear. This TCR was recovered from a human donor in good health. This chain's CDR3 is CASGGSPYEQYF. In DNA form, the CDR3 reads TGCGCCAGCGGTGGCAGTCCCTACGAGCAGTACTTC.